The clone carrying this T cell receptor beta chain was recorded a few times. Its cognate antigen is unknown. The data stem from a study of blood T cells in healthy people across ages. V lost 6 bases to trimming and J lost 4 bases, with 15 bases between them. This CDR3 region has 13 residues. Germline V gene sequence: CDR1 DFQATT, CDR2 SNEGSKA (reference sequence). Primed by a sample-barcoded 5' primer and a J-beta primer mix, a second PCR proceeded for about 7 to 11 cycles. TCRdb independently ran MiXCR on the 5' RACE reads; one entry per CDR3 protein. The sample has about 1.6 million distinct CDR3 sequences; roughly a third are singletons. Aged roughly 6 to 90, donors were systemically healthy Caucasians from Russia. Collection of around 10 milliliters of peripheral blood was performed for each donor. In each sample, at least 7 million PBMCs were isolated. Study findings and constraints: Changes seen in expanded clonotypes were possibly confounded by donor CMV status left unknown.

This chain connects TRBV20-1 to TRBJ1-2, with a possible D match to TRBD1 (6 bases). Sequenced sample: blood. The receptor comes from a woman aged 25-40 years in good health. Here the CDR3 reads CSAPIRDTYGYTF. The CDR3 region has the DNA TGCAGTGCCCCAATCCGGGACACCTATGGCTACACCTTC.